This T cell receptor (beta chain) is from a study of cytomegalovirus exposure and HLA in healthy donors. Looking at the study overall: HLA-typed donors were the source of tens of millions of unique TCRs, which an early data release held.

Unmatched junction bases numbered 5, after V lost 4 bases and J lost 0 bases. This CDR3 has 16 residues. The germline V gene has CDR1 SGHTA and CDR2 FQGTGA. The PCR employed 60 Vbeta primers together with 13 Jbeta primers. Method: immunoSEQ multiplex PCR; TCRdb's copy keeps in-frame clones and lacks some. The repertoire consists of approximately 100,000 clones, with 77% occurring once and the leading ten covering about a tenth. This chain uses TRBV7-3 with TRBJ2-2, with TRBD1 matching 7 bases. The sequenced sample consisted of PBMCs. The receptor comes from a man aged 40-49 years in good health and CMV-seropositive. CDR3 sequence: CASSYQRGPNTGELFF. CDR3 sequence (DNA): TGTGCCAGCAGCTACCAGAGGGGGCCGAACACCGGGGAGCTGTTTTTT. Complete variable domain (other parts from reference TRBV7-3 and TRBJ2-2): GAGVSQTPSNKVTEKGKYVELRCDPISGHTALYWYRQSLGQGPEFLIYFQGTGAADDSGLPNDRFFAVRPEGSVSTLKIQRTERGDSAVYLCASSYQRGPNTGELFFGEGSRLTVL.